A selection of T cell receptor beta chains follows, all from one sample in a study of cytomegalovirus exposure and HLA in healthy donors. Sequenced by immunoSEQ multiplex PCR; TCRdb stores in-frame clones only, minus some. The data contain some 170,000 clones, nearly 80% of them seen just once; the ten biggest clones take up about 3%. The specimen sequenced was PBMCs. All receptors come from a female donor in good health and CMV-seronegative. CDR3s include the opening cysteine and the closing phenylalanine or tryptophan. A D gene is named only where the DNA matches it firmly. The listing skips clone size in some rows; elsewhere it reads once, few, many or a size class.

.	TRBV4-1	TRBJ2-1	TRBD1	TGCGCCAGCAGCCGGGAGGACAGGGGCTCCAATGAGCAGTTCTTC	CASSREDRGSNEQFF
.	TRBV4-3	TRBJ1-2	TRBD1	TGCGCCAGCAGCCCGGCGAGGGGGCCGAACTATGGCTACACCTTC	CASSPARGPNYGYTF
.	TRBV5-1	TRBJ2-5	TRBD2	TGCGCCAGCAGCGACTCGGGAGGAGAGACCCAGTACTTC	CASSDSGGETQYF
.	TRBV7-8	TRBJ2-1	TRBD2	TGTGCCAGCAGCTTAAAAGGGCTAGCGGGGGGAATCTCCTACAATGAGCAGTTCTTC	CASSLKGLAGGISYNEQFF
.	TRBV7-8	TRBJ2-2	TRBD2	TGTGCCAGCAGCCCAAGGACTAGCGGGAGCAACACCGGGGAGCTGTTTTTT	CASSPRTSGSNTGELFF
.	TRBV11-2	TRBJ2-1	.	TGTGCCAGCAGCCTCGGGACTGCCAACAATGAGCAGTTCTTC	CASSLGTANNEQFF
.	TRBV5-6	TRBJ1-2	TRBD1	TGTGCCAGCAGCTTGGGGGACAGGGGACGGAGTAGGTATGGCTACACCTTC	CASSLGDRGRSRYGYTF
.	TRBV19	TRBJ2-1	TRBD1	TGTGCCAGTAGTATAGAGGCGGGGACAGGGGTCAATGAGCAGTTCTTC	CASSIEAGTGVNEQFF
.	TRBV19	TRBJ2-5	TRBD2	TGTGCCAGTAGTATAGCCGGGACTACAGAAGAGACCCAGTACTTC	CASSIAGTTEETQYF
.	TRBV29-1	TRBJ2-2	.	TGCAGCGGCTTAGGAGGAGTTGACACCGGGGAGCTGTTTTTT	CSGLGGVDTGELFF
.	TRBV6-1	TRBJ2-6	.	TGTGCCAGCAGCACGACAGGATCTGGGGCCAACGTCCTGACTTTC	CASSTTGSGANVLTF
few	TRBV4-2	TRBJ2-1	TRBD2	TGTGCCAGCAGGTACTTAGCGGGGGGGCCCAATGAGCAGTTCTTC	CASRYLAGGPNEQFF
few	TRBV28	TRBJ1-2	.	TGTGCCAGCAGTTTTTCTAGTTCAGGGGATGGCTACACCTTC	CASSFSSSGDGYTF
.	TRBV30	TRBJ2-5	TRBD1	TGTGCCTGGAGTGTAGGTAACAGGGGGCTCGACATTCAAGAGACCCAGTACTTC	CAWSVGNRGLDIQETQYF
once	TRBV5-5	TRBJ2-7	.	TGTGCCAGCAGCCTATCACAGGCCTCCTACGAGCAGTACTTC	CASSLSQASYEQYF
.	TRBV9	TRBJ2-5	TRBD2	TGTGCCAGCAGCGTGTCAGCGGGGGCTCAGGGGACCCAGTACTTC	CASSVSAGAQGTQYF
.	TRBV9	TRBJ2-2	.	TGTGCCAGCAGCGACCACGACAGGTACGGGGAGCTGTTTTTT	CASSDHDRYGELFF
.	TRBV27	TRBJ2-7	TRBD1	TGTGCCAGCAGTTTGAAGACAGGGTTGGGGCGCGAGCAGTACTTC	CASSLKTGLGREQYF
.	TRBV4-1	TRBJ1-2	TRBD1	TGCGCCAGCAGCCAAATCTGGACAGGGGGTTTCTCTAACTATGGCTACACCTTC	CASSQIWTGGFSNYGYTF
once	TRBV5-1	TRBJ2-5	TRBD1	TGCGCCAGCAGCCGGATCGGCATTAGGACAGGGGGTCGGGAGACCCAGTACTTC	CASSRIGIRTGGRETQYF
once	TRBV6-5	TRBJ1-1	.	TGTGCCAGCAGTTACGTCTGGAACACTGAAGCTTTCTTT	CASSYVWNTEAFF
.	TRBV7-9	TRBJ2-7	TRBD2	TGTGCCAGCAACCAAGCGGGGTCCTACGAGCAGTACTTC	CASNQAGSYEQYF
.	TRBV4-1	TRBJ1-1	.	TGCGCCAGCAGCCAAGGATTGGGGGGTGGAACTGAAGCTTTCTTT	CASSQGLGGGTEAFF
.	TRBV19	TRBJ2-2	.	TGTGCCAGTAGAACTCACACCAGGGGGGACACCGGGGAGCTGTTTTTT	CASRTHTRGDTGELFF
.	TRBV7-9	TRBJ2-2	.	TGTGCCAGCAGCTCCAGGGGAAGGGCTTTCGGGGAGCTGTTTTTT	CASSSRGRAFGELFF
few	TRBV28	TRBJ1-1	.	TGTGCCAGCAGTAACGCGGGAGGGGTGAACACTGAAGCTTTCTTT	CASSNAGGVNTEAFF
.	TRBV19	TRBJ1-5	TRBD1	TGTGCCAGTAGTGGCCAGGGGGCTCAGCCCCAGCATTTT	CASSGQGAQPQHF